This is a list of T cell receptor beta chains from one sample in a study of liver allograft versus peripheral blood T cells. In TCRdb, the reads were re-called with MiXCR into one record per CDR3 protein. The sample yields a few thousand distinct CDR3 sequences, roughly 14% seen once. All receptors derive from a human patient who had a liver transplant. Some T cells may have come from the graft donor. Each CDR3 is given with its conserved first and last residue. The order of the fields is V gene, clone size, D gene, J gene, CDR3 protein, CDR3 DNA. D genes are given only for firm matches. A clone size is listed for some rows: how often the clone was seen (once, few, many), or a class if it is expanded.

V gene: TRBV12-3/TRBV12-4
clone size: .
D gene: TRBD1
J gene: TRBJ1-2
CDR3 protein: CASSYDRVSYTF
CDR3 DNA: TGTGCCAGCAGCTATGACAGGGTGAGCTACACCTTC

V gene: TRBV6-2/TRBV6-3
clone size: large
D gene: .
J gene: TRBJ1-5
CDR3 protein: CASRTGRPNQPQHF
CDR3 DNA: TGTGCCAGCAGAACTGGACGGCCCAATCAGCCCCAGCATTTT

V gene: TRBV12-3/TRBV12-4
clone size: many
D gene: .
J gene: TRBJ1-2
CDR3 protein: CASSLSILGGRGYTF
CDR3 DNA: TGTGCCAGCAGTTTAAGTATCTTGGGGGGACGCGGCTACACCTTC

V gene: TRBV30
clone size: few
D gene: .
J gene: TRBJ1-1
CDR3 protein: CAWSVLSEAFF
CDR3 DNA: TGTGCCTGGAGTGTACTAAGTGAAGCTTTCTTT

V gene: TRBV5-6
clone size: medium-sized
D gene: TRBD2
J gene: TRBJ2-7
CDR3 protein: CASSPSGSAYEQYF
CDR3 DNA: TGTGCCAGCAGCCCGAGCGGGAGTGCCTACGAGCAGTACTTC

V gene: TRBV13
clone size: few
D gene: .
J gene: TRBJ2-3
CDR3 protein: CASSLAGTDTQYF
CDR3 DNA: TGTGCCAGCAGCTTAGCGGGGACAGATACGCAGTATTTT

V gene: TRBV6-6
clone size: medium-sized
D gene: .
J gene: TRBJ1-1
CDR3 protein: CASSSFTGRMNTEAFF
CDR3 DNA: TGTGCCAGCAGTTCTTTCACAGGGAGGATGAACACTGAAGCTTTCTTT

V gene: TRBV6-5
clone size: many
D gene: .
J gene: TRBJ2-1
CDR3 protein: CASSEDWVEQFF
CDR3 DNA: TGTGCCAGCAGCGAAGATTGGGTTGAGCAGTTCTTC

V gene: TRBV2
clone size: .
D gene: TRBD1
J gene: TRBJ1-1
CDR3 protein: CASIGTGGGWNTEAFF
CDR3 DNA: TGTGCCAGCATAGGGACAGGGGGAGGATGGAACACTGAAGCTTTCTTT

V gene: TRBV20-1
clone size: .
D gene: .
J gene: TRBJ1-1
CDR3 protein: CSARDEGRSYTEAFF
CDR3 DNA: TGCAGTGCTAGAGATGAAGGCAGGTCCTACACTGAAGCTTTCTTT

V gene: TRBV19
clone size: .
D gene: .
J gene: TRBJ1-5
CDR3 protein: CASRRDSNQPQHF
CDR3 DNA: TGTGCCAGCCGCCGGGACAGCAATCAGCCCCAGCATTTT

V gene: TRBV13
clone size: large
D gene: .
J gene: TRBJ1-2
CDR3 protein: CASSTYREENYGYTF
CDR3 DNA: TGTGCCAGCAGCACGTACAGGGAGGAGAATTATGGCTACACCTTC

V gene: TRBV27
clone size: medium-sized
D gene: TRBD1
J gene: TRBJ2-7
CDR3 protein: CASSSTGLTTYEQYF
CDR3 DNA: TGTGCCAGCAGTTCGACAGGGTTAACTACCTACGAGCAGTACTTC

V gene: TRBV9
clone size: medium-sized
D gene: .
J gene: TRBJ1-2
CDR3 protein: CASSVGYVNGYTF
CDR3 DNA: TGTGCCAGCAGCGTAGGTTACGTGAATGGCTACACCTTC

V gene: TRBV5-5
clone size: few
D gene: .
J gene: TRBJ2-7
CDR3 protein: CASSLLALRPEQYF
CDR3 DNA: TGTGCCAGCAGCTTGTTGGCTCTCCGCCCCGAGCAGTACTTC

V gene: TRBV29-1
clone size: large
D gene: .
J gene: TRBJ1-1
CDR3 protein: CSVGGYADTEAFF
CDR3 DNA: TGCAGCGTTGGGGGATACGCCGACACTGAAGCTTTCTTT

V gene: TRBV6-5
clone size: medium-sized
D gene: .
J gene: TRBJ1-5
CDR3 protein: CASSESPTGGQPQHF
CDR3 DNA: TGTGCCAGCAGTGAATCACCGACGGGGGGCCAGCCCCAGCATTTT

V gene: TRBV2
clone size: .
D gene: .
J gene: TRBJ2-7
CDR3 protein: CASSGDGYEQYF
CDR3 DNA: TGTGCCAGCAGTGGGGACGGCTACGAGCAGTACTTC

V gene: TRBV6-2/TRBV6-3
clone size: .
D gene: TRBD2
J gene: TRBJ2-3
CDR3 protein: CASSYPGTSEKVSTDTQYF
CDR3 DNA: TGTGCCAGCAGTTACCCGGGGACTAGCGAGAAAGTGTCCACAGATACGCAGTATTTT

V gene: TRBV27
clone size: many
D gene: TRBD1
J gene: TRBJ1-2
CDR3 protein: CASSALGQGANGYTF
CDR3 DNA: TGTGCCAGCAGTGCACTCGGACAGGGGGCAAATGGCTACACCTTC

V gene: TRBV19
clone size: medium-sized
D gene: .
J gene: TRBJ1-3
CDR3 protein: CASSIRTNSGNTIYF
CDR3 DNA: TGTGCCAGTAGTATTAGGACGAACTCTGGAAACACCATATATTTT

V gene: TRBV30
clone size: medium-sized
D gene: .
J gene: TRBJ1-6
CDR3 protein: CAWSVVLGNSPLHF
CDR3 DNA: TGTGCCTGGAGTGTTGTCCTCGGGAATTCACCCCTCCACTTT

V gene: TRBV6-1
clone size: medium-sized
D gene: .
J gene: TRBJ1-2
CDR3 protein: CASSEGRGWGYTF
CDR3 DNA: TGTGCCAGCAGTGAAGGGAGGGGTTGGGGCTACACCTTC

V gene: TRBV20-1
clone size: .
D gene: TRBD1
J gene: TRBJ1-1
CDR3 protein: CSARGDREDEMNTEAFF
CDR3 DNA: TGCAGTGCTAGAGGGGACAGGGAGGATGAGATGAACACTGAAGCTTTCTTT

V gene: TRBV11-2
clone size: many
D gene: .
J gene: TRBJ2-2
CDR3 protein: CASSLVGRITGELFF
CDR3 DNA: TGTGCCAGCAGCTTAGTGGGGCGGATCACCGGGGAGCTGTTTTTT

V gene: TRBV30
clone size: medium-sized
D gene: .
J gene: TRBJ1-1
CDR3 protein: CAWSPTYYTEAFF
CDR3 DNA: TGTGCCTGGAGTCCTACCTACTACACTGAAGCTTTCTTT

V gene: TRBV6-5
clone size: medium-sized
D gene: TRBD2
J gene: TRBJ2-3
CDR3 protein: CASSSLAGSTDTQYF
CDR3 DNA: TGTGCCAGCAGTTCCCTAGCGGGAAGCACAGATACGCAGTATTTT

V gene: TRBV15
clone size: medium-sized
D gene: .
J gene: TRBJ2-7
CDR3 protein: CATSSPRSGSYEQYF
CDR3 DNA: TGTGCCACCAGCTCCCCTAGATCGGGTTCCTACGAGCAGTACTTC

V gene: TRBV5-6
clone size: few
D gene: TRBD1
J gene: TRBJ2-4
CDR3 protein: CASSETGSDIQYF
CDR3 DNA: TGTGCCAGCAGCGAGACAGGGTCGGACATTCAGTACTTC

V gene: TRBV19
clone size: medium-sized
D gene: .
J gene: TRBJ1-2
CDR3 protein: CASSIRPRGYTF
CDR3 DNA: TGTGCCAGTAGTATAAGGCCCCGTGGCTACACCTTC

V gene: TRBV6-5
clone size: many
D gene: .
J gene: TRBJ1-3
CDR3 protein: CATRGSGNTIYF
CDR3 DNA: TGTGCCACCAGGGGTTCTGGAAACACCATATATTTT

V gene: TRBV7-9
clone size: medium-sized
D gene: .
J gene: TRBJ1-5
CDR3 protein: CASSLGSSISQPQHF
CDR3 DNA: TGTGCCAGCAGCTTAGGGTCCTCCATCTCTCAGCCCCAGCATTTT

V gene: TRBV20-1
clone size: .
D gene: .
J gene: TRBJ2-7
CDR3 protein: CSARGDIYEQYF
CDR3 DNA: TGCAGTGCTAGAGGAGACATCTACGAGCAGTACTTC

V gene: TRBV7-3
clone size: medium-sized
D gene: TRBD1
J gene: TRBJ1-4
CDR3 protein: CASSSPPGQGRGSEKLFF
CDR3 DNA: TGTGCCAGCAGCAGCCCACCGGGACAGGGACGAGGAAGTGAAAAACTGTTTTTT

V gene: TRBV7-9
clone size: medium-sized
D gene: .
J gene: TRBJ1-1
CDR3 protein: CASSPPVEGNTEAFF
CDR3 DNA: TGTGCCAGCAGCCCTCCGGTTGAGGGGAACACTGAAGCTTTCTTT

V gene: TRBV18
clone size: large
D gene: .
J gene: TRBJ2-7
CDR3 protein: CASSPQGQRSYEQYF
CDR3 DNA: TGTGCCAGCTCACCACAGGGGCAGAGGTCCTACGAGCAGTACTTC

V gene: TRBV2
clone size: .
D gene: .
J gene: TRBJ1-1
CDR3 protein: CASPDPTGAEAFF
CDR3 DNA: TGTGCCAGCCCGGACCCGACAGGTGCGGAAGCTTTCTTT

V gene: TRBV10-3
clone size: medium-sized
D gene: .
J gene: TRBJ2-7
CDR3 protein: CAISSLYGPYEQYF
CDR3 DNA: TGTGCCATCAGTTCCCTCTACGGCCCCTACGAGCAGTACTTC

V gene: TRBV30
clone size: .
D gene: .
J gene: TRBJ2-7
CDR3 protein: CAWSPDEAYEQYF
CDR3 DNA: TGTGCCTGGAGTCCGGACGAAGCCTACGAGCAGTACTTC

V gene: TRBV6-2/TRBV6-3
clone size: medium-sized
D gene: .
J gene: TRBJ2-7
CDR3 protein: CASSYVGHWEAYEQYF
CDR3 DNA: TGTGCCAGCAGTTACGTCGGACATTGGGAGGCCTACGAGCAGTACTTC

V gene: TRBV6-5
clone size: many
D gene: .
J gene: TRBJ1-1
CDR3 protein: CASRVDSPIADSLSLSMNTEAFF
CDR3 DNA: TGTGCCAGCAGGGTCGACAGCCCCATCGCTGATTCCTTATCACTGTCTATGAACACTGAAGCTTTCTTT

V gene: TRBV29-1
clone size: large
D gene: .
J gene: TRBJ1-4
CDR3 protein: CSVVTVLNEKLFF
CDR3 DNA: TGCAGCGTTGTCACGGTTCTTAATGAAAAACTGTTTTTT